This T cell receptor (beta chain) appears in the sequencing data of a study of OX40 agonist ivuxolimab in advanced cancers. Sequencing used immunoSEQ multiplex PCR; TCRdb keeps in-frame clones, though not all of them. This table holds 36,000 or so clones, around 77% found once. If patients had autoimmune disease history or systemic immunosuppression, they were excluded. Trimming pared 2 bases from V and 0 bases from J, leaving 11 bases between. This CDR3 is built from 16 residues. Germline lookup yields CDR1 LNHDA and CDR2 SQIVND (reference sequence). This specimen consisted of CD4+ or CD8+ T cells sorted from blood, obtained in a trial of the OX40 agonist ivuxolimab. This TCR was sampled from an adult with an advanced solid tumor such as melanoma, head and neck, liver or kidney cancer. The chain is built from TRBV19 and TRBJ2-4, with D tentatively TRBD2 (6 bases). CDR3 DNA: TGTGCCAGTAGTATACCCCAGGGACTAGCCAAAAACATTCAGTACTTC. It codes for CASSIPQGLAKNIQYF.